A single sample is the source of the 3 T cell receptor beta chains below, sequenced in a study of blood T cells in healthy people across ages. A J-beta primer mix and a sample-barcoded 5' primer were used in a second PCR of roughly 7 to 12 cycles. Using its own MiXCR run on the 5' RACE reads, TCRdb lists one record per CDR3 protein. Here the sample spans approximately 940,000 distinct CDR3 sequences, roughly 50% being singletons. Sequencing was performed on blood. These receptors all stem from a man under 40 in good health.

The chain is built from TRBV5-1 and TRBJ1-1; D gene ambiguous. This CDR3 spans 17 amino acids. Per germline, CDR1 SGHRS and CDR2 YFSETQ. Trimming pared 7 bases from V and 1 base from J, leaving 23 bases between. CDR3 DNA sequence: TGCGCCAGCGCGCGTCAAAGATTCAAGGGCGCGAACACTGAAGCTTTCTTT. Amino acids: CASARQRFKGANTEAFF.

The rearrangement uses TRBV12-3 or TRBV12-4 and TRBJ1-1; perhaps TRBD1 as D (6 bases). V was trimmed by 5 bases and J by 1 base, leaving 14 bases between them. The CDR3 spans 15 residues. The CDR3 nucleotides read TGTGCCAGCAGTACAGGGCGTAGTTGGAACACTGAAGCTTTCTTT. Residues: CASSTGRSWNTEAFF.

J is TRBJ2-3 and V is TRBV4-2; 7 bases line up with TRBD2. Unmatched junction bases numbered 10, after V lost 2 bases and J lost 2 bases. The length of the CDR3 is 17 residues. Germline CDR1 LGHNA, CDR2 YNFKEQ. For the CDR3, the DNA is TGTGCCAGCAGCCAAAAAAGGGGAGGGAGACCCACAGATACGCAGTATTTT. Protein: CASSQKRGGRPTDTQYF.